A selection of T cell receptor beta chains follows, all from one sample in a study of cytomegalovirus exposure and HLA in healthy donors. Clones were sequenced by immunoSEQ multiplex PCR, and TCRdb holds only the in-frame ones, with some missing. The sample lists some 170,000 clones; 65% to 85% were seen once. The sample taken for sequencing was PBMCs. These receptors were obtained from a man aged 60-69 years in good health and CMV-seronegative. Each CDR3 is given with its conserved first and last residue. The order of the fields is CDR3 protein, CDR3 DNA, D gene, clone size, J gene, V gene. The D gene is left open where the match is weak. Only some rows state a clone size, as once, few, many or a class for expanded clones.

CDR3aa: CASSHSWTGERYEQYF
CDR3nt: TGCGCCAGCAGCCACTCGTGGACAGGGGAACGTTACGAGCAGTACTTC
d_gene: TRBD1
abundance: few
j_gene: TRBJ2-7
v_gene: TRBV4-3

CDR3aa: CASSLTYRWGTGDYGYTF
CDR3nt: TGTGCCAGCAGCTTGACCTACAGGTGGGGGACAGGAGACTATGGCTACACCTTC
d_gene: TRBD1
abundance: -
j_gene: TRBJ1-2
v_gene: TRBV5-4

CDR3aa: CASSPYRQPDTQYF
CDR3nt: TGTGCCAGCAGCCCTTATCGACAGCCAGATACGCAGTATTTT
d_gene: -
abundance: -
j_gene: TRBJ2-3
v_gene: TRBV7-9

CDR3aa: CASRPPGQPGAEAFF
CDR3nt: TGTGCCAGCAGGCCCCCGGGACAGCCGGGAGCTGAAGCTTTCTTT
d_gene: TRBD1
abundance: once
j_gene: TRBJ1-1
v_gene: TRBV9

CDR3aa: CASRITGGNSPLHF
CDR3nt: TGTGCCAGCAGGATAACAGGGGGGAATTCACCCCTCCACTTT
d_gene: TRBD1
abundance: few
j_gene: TRBJ1-6
v_gene: TRBV2

CDR3aa: CAWSAGLDYEQYF
CDR3nt: TGTGCCTGGAGCGCAGGACTAGACTACGAGCAGTACTTC
d_gene: TRBD2
abundance: once
j_gene: TRBJ2-7
v_gene: TRBV30

CDR3aa: CASALDSYEQYF
CDR3nt: TGCGCCAGCGCCCTAGACAGTTACGAGCAGTACTTC
d_gene: -
abundance: -
j_gene: TRBJ2-7
v_gene: TRBV5-1

CDR3aa: CASSLATGGGTEAFF
CDR3nt: TGTGCCAGCAGCTTGGCTACAGGGGGCGGCACTGAAGCTTTCTTT
d_gene: TRBD1
abundance: -
j_gene: TRBJ1-1
v_gene: TRBV7-9

CDR3aa: CASSEQLTGSGNTIYF
CDR3nt: TGTGCCAGCAGTGAACAACTGACAGGGAGTGGAAACACCATATATTTT
d_gene: TRBD1
abundance: -
j_gene: TRBJ1-3
v_gene: TRBV28

CDR3aa: CASYSSRRAGRETQYF
CDR3nt: TGTGCCAGCTACTCCAGCAGGCGGGCAGGTCGGGAGACCCAGTACTTC
d_gene: -
abundance: -
j_gene: TRBJ2-5
v_gene: TRBV27

CDR3aa: CASSATGGMNTEAFF
CDR3nt: TGCGCCAGCAGCGCTACAGGGGGCATGAACACTGAAGCTTTCTTT
d_gene: TRBD1
abundance: -
j_gene: TRBJ1-1
v_gene: TRBV5-1

CDR3aa: CASSQGSGHNQPQHF
CDR3nt: TGCGCCAGCAGCCAAGGATCCGGTCACAATCAGCCCCAGCATTTT
d_gene: -
abundance: -
j_gene: TRBJ1-5
v_gene: TRBV4-3

CDR3aa: CAGDRDITDTQYF
CDR3nt: TGTGCCGGAGACCGGGACATTACAGATACGCAGTATTTT
d_gene: -
abundance: -
j_gene: TRBJ2-3
v_gene: TRBV2

CDR3aa: CASSLSGQGRRGRETQYF
CDR3nt: TGTGCCAGCAGCTTGAGCGGACAGGGCAGAAGAGGACGGGAGACCCAGTACTTC
d_gene: TRBD1
abundance: -
j_gene: TRBJ2-5
v_gene: TRBV7-4